This TCR beta chain was profiled in a study of neoadjuvant nivolumab and ipilimumab in lung cancer. Study context: Nivolumab 3 mg/kg was given days 1, 15 and 29, plus ipilimumab 1 mg/kg day 1 in combination. Study outcomes and limitations: Pathologic regression was not significantly tied to TCR clonality. From pretherapy to surgery, tumor richness and clonality rose with dual therapy. Higher pretherapy blood TCR richness went with higher resected-tumor richness.

The V gene end was trimmed by 6 bases and the J gene end by 4 bases; junction bases not matched to a gene: 10. Germline CDR1 SGHRS, CDR2 YFSETQ. The CDR3 loop spans 15 amino acids. Clones were sequenced by immunoSEQ multiplex PCR, and TCRdb holds only the in-frame ones, with some missing. The sample lists more than 40,000 clones, around 88% occurring once. A remark on this clone: The antigen remains unidentified.

Sequenced material: blood, taken before neoadjuvant nivolumab, alone or with ipilimumab. The rearrangement joins TRBV5-1 to TRBJ2-7; 10 bases agree with TRBD2. This TCR came from an adult with non-small cell lung cancer. Some clones in this sample may be carry-over from other donors' samples. CDR3 bases: TGCGCCAGCAAGGAGAGCGGGAGGGCCTTGTACGAGCAGTACTTC. Its translation: CASKESGRALYEQYF. Drawing the rest from reference TRBV5-1 and TRBJ2-7, the complete variable domain is KAGVTQTPRYLIKTRGQQVTLSCSPISGHRSVSWYQQTPGQGLQFLFEYFSETQRNKGNFPGRFSGRQFSNSRSEMNVSTLELGDSALYLCASKESGRALYEQYFGPGTRLTVT.